Listed below are T cell receptor beta chains from one sample, sequenced in a study of human T cells and chemical hapten exposure. TCRdb re-analysed the RACE reads in MiXCR, keeping a single row per CDR3 protein. The profile shows 180,000 or so distinct CDR3 sequences, about 15% of them singletons. Specimen: whole blood, collected in connection with sensitization to the hapten diphenylcyclopropenone (DPC). Receptors were obtained from a woman in her twenties or thirties with alopecia areata. Some clones in this sample may be carry-over from other donors' samples. Each CDR3 is given with its conserved first and last residue. D genes are given only for firm matches. Clone size is given for some rows only: seen once, a few or many times, or a class if the clone is expanded.

-	TRBV19	TRBJ2-7	TRBD1	TGTGCCAGTAGCCTCCAGTCAGGGGGAGACTACGAGCAGTACTTC	CASSLQSGGDYEQYF
-	TRBV7-9	TRBJ1-6	-	TGTGCCAGCAGCTTAACAGGCAGGGCGGATTCACCCCTCCACTTT	CASSLTGRADSPLHF
-	TRBV28	TRBJ1-2	TRBD1	TGTGCCAGCAGTTTACGAACCGGGACAGGGTCCTATGGCTACACCTTC	CASSLRTGTGSYGYTF
-	TRBV6-5	TRBJ2-3	-	TGTGCCAGCAGGGGGGGCGGGAAAGATACGCAGTATTTT	CASRGGGKDTQYF
-	TRBV10-2	TRBJ1-6	-	TGCGCCAGCAGTGTGACAGGCGACACGCTGTATTATAATTCACCCCTCCACTTT	CASSVTGDTLYYNSPLHF
-	TRBV7-9	TRBJ2-2	TRBD1	TGTGCCAGCAGCAACGACAGGGGAGTCTCCTTAGGCACCGGGGAGCTGTTTTTT	CASSNDRGVSLGTGELFF
once	TRBV6-6	TRBJ2-3	TRBD2	TGTGCCAGCAGTACCCCGGGACTAGCGGGAGGAGGATCGGATACGCAGTATTTT	CASSTPGLAGGGSDTQYF
-	TRBV29-1	TRBJ2-2	TRBD1	TGCAGCGTTGTCACAGGGGTGACCGGGGAGCTGTTTTTT	CSVVTGVTGELFF
few	TRBV7-2	TRBJ2-1	-	TGTGCCAGCCGCCTCTCCCGGGACAATGAGCAGTTCTTC	CASRLSRDNEQFF
few	TRBV5-1	TRBJ1-6	-	TGCGCCAGCAGCCTAGGACACGATAATTCACCCCTCCACTTT	CASSLGHDNSPLHF
-	TRBV6-2/TRBV6-3	TRBJ1-2	-	TGTGCCAGCAGTTACTCCATTGGGGGCTACACCTTC	CASSYSIGGYTF
many	TRBV7-6	TRBJ2-1	-	TGTGCCAGCAGCTTAGGGCGGGGCAACTCCTACAATGAGCAGTTCTTC	CASSLGRGNSYNEQFF
many	TRBV3-1	TRBJ2-2	-	TGTGCCAGCAGCTCCCCGGGCGGGGAGCTGTTTTTT	CASSSPGGELFF
-	TRBV6-6	TRBJ2-7	-	TGTGCCAGCAGCCAGACAGCGGTCGAGCAGTACTTC	CASSQTAVEQYF
many	TRBV9	TRBJ2-7	-	TGTGCCAGCAGCGTAGACGGGTTGAGGGACTACGAGCAGTACTTC	CASSVDGLRDYEQYF
-	TRBV11-2	TRBJ2-7	-	TGTGCCAGCAGCTTAACTTCTCCCGCCTACGAGCAGTACTTC	CASSLTSPAYEQYF
-	TRBV28	TRBJ1-5	-	TGTGCCAGCACCCTGAGGGGGTTAGATCAGCCCCAGCATTTT	CASTLRGLDQPQHF
-	TRBV6-6	TRBJ1-1	-	TGTGCCAGCATCCGCAACACTGAAGCTTTCTTT	CASIRNTEAFF
many	TRBV6-4	TRBJ1-5	-	TGTGCCAGCAGTGACTCGGGTCAGCCCCAGCATTTT	CASSDSGQPQHF
-	TRBV7-2	TRBJ1-5	-	TGTGCCAGCAGGAGTGGGGACACTTATAGCAATCAGCCCCAGCATTTT	CASRSGDTYSNQPQHF
many	TRBV4-1	TRBJ2-3	-	TGCGCCAGCAGCCTTAGCAGCACAGATACGCAGTATTTT	CASSLSSTDTQYF
-	TRBV6-2/TRBV6-3	TRBJ1-2	-	TGTGCCAGCAGTGCAGAGCCTCCGGGACATTCCTATGGCTACACCTTC	CASSAEPPGHSYGYTF
-	TRBV7-3	TRBJ2-5	-	TGTGCCAGCAGCAGGGCAGGAGCCCAAGAGACCCAGTACTTC	CASSRAGAQETQYF
few	TRBV2	TRBJ2-3	TRBD2	TGTGCCAGCACCCCGACTAGCGGATTCACAGATACGCAGTATTTT	CASTPTSGFTDTQYF
few	TRBV7-2	TRBJ2-3	-	TGTGCCAGCAGCTTAGACCCCCCAGATACGCAGTATTTT	CASSLDPPDTQYF
few	TRBV20-1	TRBJ2-1	-	TGCAGTGAGAGCGGGTCCTACAATGAGCAGTTCTTC	CSESGSYNEQFF
many	TRBV5-1	TRBJ1-2	-	TGCGCCAGCAGCTTCCTGACATCCACAGACTATGGCTACACCTTC	CASSFLTSTDYGYTF
-	TRBV28	TRBJ1-2	-	TGTGCCAGCAGTCCTCCGCCGGCCTATGGCTACACCTTC	CASSPPPAYGYTF
few	TRBV18	TRBJ2-7	TRBD2	TGTGCCAGCTCACCCGGACTAGCGGGAGGGCCCTCCTACGAGCAGTACTTC	CASSPGLAGGPSYEQYF
-	TRBV7-8	TRBJ1-5	-	TGTGCCAGCAGCTTAGCGCCCAAACGGCCCCAGCATTTT	CASSLAPKRPQHF
few	TRBV3-1	TRBJ1-2	TRBD1	TGTGCCAGCAGCCCGGGACAGGGGGATGTCTATGGCTACACCTTC	CASSPGQGDVYGYTF
many	TRBV6-2/TRBV6-3	TRBJ2-3	-	TGTGCCAGCAGTTACGATACGCAGTATTTT	CASSYDTQYF
-	TRBV28	TRBJ1-1	-	TGTGCCAGCAGCTTGGACGGACCCATGAACACTGAAGCTTTCTTT	CASSLDGPMNTEAFF
many	TRBV10-3	TRBJ1-5	-	TGTGCCATCAGTGAGGGGCAGGGCATGCAGCCCCAGCATTTT	CAISEGQGMQPQHF
-	TRBV11-3	TRBJ2-7	-	TGTGCCAGTAGTCTGCGGGGGCCTTTCTCCTACGAGCAGTACTTC	CASSLRGPFSYEQYF
many	TRBV7-2	TRBJ2-5	-	TGTGCCAGCAGTTTTCCACAGGACTACCAAGAGACCCAGTACTTC	CASSFPQDYQETQYF
-	TRBV7-2	TRBJ2-2	TRBD2	TGTGCCAGCAGCATTTTTGATAGTAGCGGGGGCTACACCGGGGAGCTGTTTTTT	CASSIFDSSGGYTGELFF
few	TRBV20-1	TRBJ1-1	-	TGCAGTGCTTTGAAGGGGAACACTGAAGCTTTCTTT	CSALKGNTEAFF
few	TRBV29-1	TRBJ1-1	TRBD1	TGCAGCGTTGAAGGACAGGGGAACACTGAAGCTTTCTTT	CSVEGQGNTEAFF
-	TRBV7-9	TRBJ1-1	-	TGTGCCAGCAGCTTATTTTTTCGCGACACTGAAGCTTTCTTT	CASSLFFRDTEAFF
few	TRBV7-2	TRBJ1-3	-	TGTGCCAGCACCCTAAACCTCATTAGTGGAAACACCATATATTTT	CASTLNLISGNTIYF
-	TRBV20-1	TRBJ1-1	-	TGCAGTGCTAGAGATTTGTTTGGCACTGAAGCTTTCTTT	CSARDLFGTEAFF
-	TRBV2	TRBJ2-1	-	TGTGCCAGCAGTGGGAGGGGCCATGAGCAGTTCTTC	CASSGRGHEQFF
many	TRBV4-1	TRBJ1-2	-	TGCGCCAGCAGCCAAGATGTGGGTAACTATGGCTACACCTTC	CASSQDVGNYGYTF
-	TRBV12-3/TRBV12-4	TRBJ2-5	-	TGTGCCAGCAGTTTAGTGCGGCTACCCCAGTACTTC	CASSLVRLPQYF
-	TRBV29-1	TRBJ1-1	-	TGCAGCGTTGATAGGGCAGTCATGAACACTGAAGCTTTCTTT	CSVDRAVMNTEAFF
many	TRBV7-9	TRBJ1-1	-	TGTGCCAGCAGCCCCACTTCGAGGCGCCAGGCTTTCTTT	CASSPTSRRQAFF
many	TRBV9	TRBJ1-1	-	TGTGCCAGCAGCGTAGATCCCGCAATCACTGAAGCTTTCTTT	CASSVDPAITEAFF
-	TRBV2	TRBJ1-5	-	TGTGTCAGCAACGGTTTACAGGGTAATAGCAATCAGCCCCAGCATTTT	CVSNGLQGNSNQPQHF
few	TRBV7-2	TRBJ1-5	TRBD1	TGTGCCAGCAGCCCCCGACAGGGTGTCGGCCAGCCCCAGCATTTT	CASSPRQGVGQPQHF
many	TRBV29-1	TRBJ1-1	TRBD1	TGCAGCGCCGGGGCGGCAGGGGGCGGCTCTGAAGCTTTCTTT	CSAGAAGGGSEAFF
-	TRBV4-1	TRBJ1-3	TRBD1	TGCGCCAGCAGCCAATACAGGGGAGTTAGCAACACCATATATTTT	CASSQYRGVSNTIYF
-	TRBV20-1	TRBJ2-7	-	TGCAGTGCTCAAGCAGGGCCCGAGCAGTACTTC	CSAQAGPEQYF
-	TRBV6-1	TRBJ2-7	-	TGTGCCAGCAGTGGATTAGCTCCCTCCTACGAGCAGTACTTC	CASSGLAPSYEQYF
few	TRBV5-1	TRBJ2-5	-	TGCGCCAGCACCATTGCGAGGGTCCCAGGGGAGACCCAGTACTTC	CASTIARVPGETQYF
-	TRBV29-1	TRBJ2-2	-	TGCAGCGTTGGGGCCCCCCTGTCCGGGGAGCTGTTTTTT	CSVGAPLSGELFF
-	TRBV7-2	TRBJ2-1	TRBD2	TGTGCCAGCAGCTTAGTAGAACTAGCGGGAGTACAGGAGCAGTTCTTC	CASSLVELAGVQEQFF
many	TRBV10-3	TRBJ2-7	-	TGTGCCATCAGTGTAGGGCAGGCACCCTACGAGCAGTACTTC	CAISVGQAPYEQYF